These T cell receptor beta chains were read from a single sample in a study of blood T cell repertoires in COVID-19. Assay used: immunoSEQ multiplex PCR; TCRdb lists only in-frame clones, some missing. The sample records roughly 250,000 clones, more than 65% being singletons. What was sequenced was peripheral blood. Receptor source: a person in their 70s with COVID-19, enrolled during active disease. CDR3s include the opening cysteine and the closing phenylalanine or tryptophan. The D gene is left open where the match is weak. Only some rows state a clone size, as once, few, many or a class for expanded clones.

D | J | V | size | DNA | CDR3
TRBD1 | TRBJ1-2 | TRBV5-5 | - | TGTGCCAGCAGCCGGGGACAGTCATCTTATGGCTACACCTTC | CASSRGQSSYGYTF
TRBD1 | TRBJ1-6 | TRBV19 | - | TGTGCCAGTAGTGCAAGGGACAGGAGCTCCTATAATTCACCCCTCCACTTT | CASSARDRSSYNSPLHF
TRBD1 | TRBJ1-5 | TRBV19 | - | TGTGCCAGTAGTACACCGGGACAGGGGGCTCAGCCCCAGCATTTT | CASSTPGQGAQPQHF
- | TRBJ2-7 | TRBV2 | - | TGTGCCAGCAGTGCCCTCCAGAGCGGGCCCTCCTACGAGCAGTACTTC | CASSALQSGPSYEQYF
- | TRBJ2-3 | TRBV6-6 | - | TGTGCCAGCATAAGGGGGGAGGGAGGTGATACGCAGTATTTT | CASIRGEGGDTQYF
- | TRBJ2-5 | TRBV6-2/TRBV6-3 | - | TGTGCCAGCAGTACATATTCCGGAGTCCAAGAGACCCAGTACTTC | CASSTYSGVQETQYF
TRBD1 | TRBJ1-2 | TRBV29-1 | once | TGCAGCGTTATAACCGGACAGGGGGGTTATGGCTACACCTTC | CSVITGQGGYGYTF
- | TRBJ2-7 | TRBV11-2 | once | TGTGCCAGCAGCTCTTCAAGCGGAAAAAGGGAGTACTTC | CASSSSSGKREYF
- | TRBJ2-7 | TRBV6-2/TRBV6-3 | - | TGTGCCAGCAGTTTACAGGGCCACGAGCAGTACTTC | CASSLQGHEQYF
- | TRBJ2-7 | TRBV30 | - | TGTGCCTGGAGCCGGGTTAATTCCTACGAGCAGTACTTC | CAWSRVNSYEQYF
TRBD2 | TRBJ2-1 | TRBV7-9 | - | TGTGCCAGCAGCGAGCGGGGGGTTGCTAATGAGCAGTTCTTC | CASSERGVANEQFF
- | TRBJ2-7 | TRBV6-2/TRBV6-3 | - | TGTGCCAGCAGTTACTCGCGGTTGCGGGGAAACTACGAGCAGTACTTC | CASSYSRLRGNYEQYF
TRBD1 | TRBJ1-1 | TRBV19 | few | TGTGCCAGTAGCCGCCAGGGGGCTACTACGAGCACTGAAGCTTTCTTT | CASSRQGATTSTEAFF
- | TRBJ1-1 | TRBV13 | once | TGTGCCAGCAGCCCCCTAGGTTTTAACACTGAAGCTTTCTTT | CASSPLGFNTEAFF
- | TRBJ2-7 | TRBV19 | - | TGTGCCAGTAGTATAGCCCAGTATTACGAGCAGTACTTC | CASSIAQYYEQYF
TRBD1 | TRBJ1-1 | TRBV27 | few | TGTGCCAGCGGAAGACAGGGTTTCACTGAAGCTTTCTTT | CASGRQGFTEAFF
TRBD1 | TRBJ2-5 | TRBV11-3 | - | TGTGCCAGCAGCTTACGGGGACAGGTGGAAGAGACCCAGTACTTC | CASSLRGQVEETQYF
TRBD2 | TRBJ2-5 | TRBV3-1/TRBV3-2 | - | TGTGCCAGCAGCCTCCGACTAGCCGCCCAAGAGACCCAGTACTTC | CASSLRLAAQETQYF
TRBD1 | TRBJ2-3 | TRBV4-1 | - | TGCGCCAGCAGCCAAGAAGGGGACAGGGCTATAGATACGCAGTATTTT | CASSQEGDRAIDTQYF
- | TRBJ2-5 | TRBV28 | - | TGTGCCAGCAGTTTATCCTATAGCGGATGGAAGGGGGAGACCCAGTACTTC | CASSLSYSGWKGETQYF
TRBD2 | TRBJ2-5 | TRBV10-3 | - | TGTGCCATCAGTGAGTCGTCCGGACTAGCGGGGGAGACCCAGTACTTC | CAISESSGLAGETQYF
TRBD1 | TRBJ2-7 | TRBV2 | - | TGTGCCAGCAGCCCGGGACAGGTCACTCTCTACGAGCAGTACTTC | CASSPGQVTLYEQYF
- | TRBJ1-6 | TRBV21-1 | - | TGTGCCACCAGCGATTGGGTTACAGGTCGTCAGCCTAATTCACCCCTCCACTTT | CATSDWVTGRQPNSPLHF
- | TRBJ1-1 | TRBV4-1 | - | TGCGCCAGCAGCCCCGTCAACAGTTACACTGAAGCTTTCTTT | CASSPVNSYTEAFF
- | TRBJ1-5 | TRBV2 | - | TGTGCCAGCAGTGCCGTCCGCGGGCCCCAGCATTTT | CASSAVRGPQHF
- | TRBJ2-1 | TRBV5-4 | - | TGTGCCAGCAGCTTGGTTACCTACAATGAGCAGTTCTTC | CASSLVTYNEQFF
- | TRBJ1-6 | TRBV4-3 | - | TGCGCCAGCAGCCAAGATAGAGGTTCACCCCTCCACTTT | CASSQDRGSPLHF
- | TRBJ2-2 | TRBV6-2/TRBV6-3 | - | TGTGCCAGCAGTTCCCGGGTCACCACCGGGGAGCTGTTTTTT | CASSSRVTTGELFF
- | TRBJ2-1 | TRBV5-6 | - | TGTGCCAGCAGCTTGGACAGGGTGATAACGTTCTTC | CASSLDRVITFF
- | TRBJ1-2 | TRBV3-1/TRBV3-2 | - | TGTGCCAGCAGCCAATCCGTAACGGGATATGGCTACACCTTC | CASSQSVTGYGYTF
- | TRBJ2-5 | TRBV2 | - | TGTGCCAGCAAGGTGGAGGGACTCCTCCAAGAGACCCAGTACTTC | CASKVEGLLQETQYF
TRBD1 | TRBJ2-5 | TRBV3-1/TRBV3-2 | - | TGTGCCAGCAGCCAGCCCGGGACAGGGGCTCGGGTTAAGAAAGAGACCCAGTACTTC | CASSQPGTGARVKKETQYF
- | TRBJ1-2 | TRBV6-5 | - | TGTGCCAGCAGTTGGGGCCCGAACTATGGCTACACCTTC | CASSWGPNYGYTF
- | TRBJ1-2 | TRBV9 | - | TGTGCCAGCAGCCCCTTTGGGGGGACGGGGGTTTGGGGCTACACCTTC | CASSPFGGTGVWGYTF
TRBD1 | TRBJ2-7 | TRBV15 | - | TGTGCCACCAGCAGCGACAGGGTCTACGAGCAGTACTTC | CATSSDRVYEQYF
TRBD1 | TRBJ1-5 | TRBV28 | - | TGTGCCAGCAGGGGGACAGACAATCAGCCCCAGCATTTT | CASRGTDNQPQHF
- | TRBJ1-1 | TRBV6-1 | - | TGTGCCAGCAGTGAACGGACAGCTCGGCCTTTCTTT | CASSERTARPFF
- | TRBJ1-2 | TRBV28 | - | TGTGCCAGCAGTCCCTCAGGGGAGGGTGGCTACACCTTC | CASSPSGEGGYTF
TRBD2 | TRBJ2-7 | TRBV7-6 | - | TGTGCCAGCAGCCCCGCCCAACTAGCGGGGGGCATTGCACGGGAGCAGTACTTC | CASSPAQLAGGIAREQYF